This T cell receptor beta chain was identified during a study of identical twins. Template switching, a step in the protocol, added a universal primer site, and cDNA carried unique molecular identifiers. Each CDR3 protein is one row after TCRdb ran MiXCR on the 5' RACE reads. The table records roughly 710,000 distinct CDR3 sequences, 5.5% to 7.5% of them present only once. This clonotype was seen many times. Antigen specificity is unknown. The study's findings and limits: Cord blood's abundant beta clonotypes had fewer insertions, unlike memory repertoires. The degree of excess twin sharing was weaker in beta out-of-frame sequences. Model-predicted out-of-frame TCR alpha sharing fell below observed values in monozygotic twins.

This receptor was obtained from a man aged 18 to 35 in good health. The sequenced sample was naive T cells sorted from blood.

CDR3 nucleotide sequence: TGTGCCAGCAGCCAATCATCCGGGAGGAACACAGATACGCAGTATTTT. Protein sequence: CASSQSSGRNTDTQYF. V is TRBV3-1 and J is TRBJ2-3; 7 positions match TRBD2. This CDR3 has 16 residues. With 2 bases clipped from V and 2 bases from J, the junction kept 7 bases outside the gene matches. Germline values: CDR1 LGHDT, CDR2 YNNKEL (reference sequence).